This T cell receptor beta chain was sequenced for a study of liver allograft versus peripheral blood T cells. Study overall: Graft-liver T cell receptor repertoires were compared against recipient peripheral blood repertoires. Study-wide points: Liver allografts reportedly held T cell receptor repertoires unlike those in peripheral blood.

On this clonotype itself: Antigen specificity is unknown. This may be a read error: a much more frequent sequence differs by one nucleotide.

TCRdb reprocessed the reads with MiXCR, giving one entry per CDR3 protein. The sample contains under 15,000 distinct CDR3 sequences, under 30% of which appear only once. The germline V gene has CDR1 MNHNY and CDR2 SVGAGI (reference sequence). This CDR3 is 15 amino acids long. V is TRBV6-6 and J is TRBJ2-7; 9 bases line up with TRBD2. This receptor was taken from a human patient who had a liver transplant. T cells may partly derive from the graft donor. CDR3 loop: CVSSPVRRGGGEQYF. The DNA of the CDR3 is TGTGTCAGCAGCCCAGTTCGGCGGGGGGGAGGGGAGCAGTACTTC.